The subject of this entry is one TCR beta chain. Antigen specificity is unknown. The entry originates in a study of cytomegalovirus exposure and HLA in healthy donors. Study-level points and caveats: A later analysis linked a missense variant in DCLRE1C to the trimming of TCR beta V and J genes. Common viral pathogens were later found to be apparently linked to several of the most significant clusters.

V was trimmed by 2 bases and J by 3 bases, leaving 7 bases between them. The CDR3 spans 14 residues. The PCR ran on 60 Vbeta and 13 Jbeta primers. Here immunoSEQ multiplex PCR was the method, and the copy in TCRdb shows in-frame clones only, minus some. The sample shows approximately 160,000 clones, roughly 82% of them seen only once. The TCR was taken from a girl aged 5-17 years in good health and CMV-seropositive. This chain links TRBV23-1 with TRBJ2-2; the D is unclear. TRBV23-1 is placed among ORFs of uncertain function. Source material: PBMCs. The CDR3 loop is CASSQVEHTGELFF. CDR3 sequence (DNA): TGCGCCAGCAGTCAAGTGGAGCACACCGGGGAGCTGTTTTTT.